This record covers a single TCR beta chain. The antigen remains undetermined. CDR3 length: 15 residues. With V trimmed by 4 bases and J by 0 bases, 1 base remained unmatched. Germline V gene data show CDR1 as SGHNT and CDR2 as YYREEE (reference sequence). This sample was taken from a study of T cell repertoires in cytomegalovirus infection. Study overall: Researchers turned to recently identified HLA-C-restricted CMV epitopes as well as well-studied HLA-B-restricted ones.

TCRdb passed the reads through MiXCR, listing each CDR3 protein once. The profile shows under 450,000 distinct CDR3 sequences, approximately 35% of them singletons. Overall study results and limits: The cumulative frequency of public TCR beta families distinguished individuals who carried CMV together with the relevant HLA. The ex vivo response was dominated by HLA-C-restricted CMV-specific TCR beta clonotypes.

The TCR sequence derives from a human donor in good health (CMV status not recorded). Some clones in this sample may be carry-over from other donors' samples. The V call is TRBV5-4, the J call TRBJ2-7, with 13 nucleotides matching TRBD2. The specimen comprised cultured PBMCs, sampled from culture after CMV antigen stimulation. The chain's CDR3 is CASSRTSGSSYEQYF. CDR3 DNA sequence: TGTGCCAGCAGCCGGACTAGCGGGAGCTCCTACGAGCAGTACTTC.